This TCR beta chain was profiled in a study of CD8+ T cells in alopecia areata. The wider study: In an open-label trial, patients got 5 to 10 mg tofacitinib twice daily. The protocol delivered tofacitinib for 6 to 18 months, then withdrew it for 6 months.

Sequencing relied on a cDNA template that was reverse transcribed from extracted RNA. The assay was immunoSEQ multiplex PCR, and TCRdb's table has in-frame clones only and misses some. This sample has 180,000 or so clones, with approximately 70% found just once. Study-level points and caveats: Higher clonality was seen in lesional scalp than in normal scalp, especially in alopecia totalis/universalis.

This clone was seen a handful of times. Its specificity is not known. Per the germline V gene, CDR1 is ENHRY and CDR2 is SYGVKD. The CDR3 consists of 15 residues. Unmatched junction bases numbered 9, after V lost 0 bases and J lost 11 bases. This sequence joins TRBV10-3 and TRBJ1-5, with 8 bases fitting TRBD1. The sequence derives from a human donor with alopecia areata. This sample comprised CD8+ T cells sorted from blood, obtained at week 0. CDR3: CAISESGQVPGAQHF. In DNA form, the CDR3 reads TGTGCCATCAGTGAGTCGGGACAGGTCCCCGGGGCCCAGCATTTT.